The source of this T cell receptor beta chain is a study of blood T cells in healthy people across ages. Regarding the study as a whole: Significant beta diversity loss was already apparent by age approximately 42, declining roughly linearly. With naive T cell percentage, TCR beta diversity showed a strong correlation. The long-lived group displayed more naive CD4+ cells, plus higher diversity, than the aged donors did.

This CDR3 is 17 amino acids long. V lost 0 bases, J lost 4 bases, and 8 bases stayed unmatched. Germline-derived CDR1 and CDR2 are LGHNA and YNFKEQ. Note on this clonotype: Antigen: not known.

The use of a sample-barcoded 5' primer and a J-beta primer mix characterized a second PCR of roughly 6 to 11 cycles. TCRdb reprocessed the 5' RACE reads via MiXCR and lists one record per CDR3 protein. This repertoire shows roughly 860,000 distinct CDR3 sequences, 62% found once; its top ten account for roughly 25%. Each sample yielded at least 5.5 micrograms of PBMC total RNA. This receptor was identified in a young man in good health. V gene TRBV4-2 combines with J gene TRBJ2-1; the match to TRBD2 covers 8 bases. The sequencing input was blood. The CDR3 coding sequence is TGTGCCAGCAGCCAAGATATCGGGATAGCGGGGTACAATGAGCAGTTCTTC. It specifies CASSQDIGIAGYNEQFF.